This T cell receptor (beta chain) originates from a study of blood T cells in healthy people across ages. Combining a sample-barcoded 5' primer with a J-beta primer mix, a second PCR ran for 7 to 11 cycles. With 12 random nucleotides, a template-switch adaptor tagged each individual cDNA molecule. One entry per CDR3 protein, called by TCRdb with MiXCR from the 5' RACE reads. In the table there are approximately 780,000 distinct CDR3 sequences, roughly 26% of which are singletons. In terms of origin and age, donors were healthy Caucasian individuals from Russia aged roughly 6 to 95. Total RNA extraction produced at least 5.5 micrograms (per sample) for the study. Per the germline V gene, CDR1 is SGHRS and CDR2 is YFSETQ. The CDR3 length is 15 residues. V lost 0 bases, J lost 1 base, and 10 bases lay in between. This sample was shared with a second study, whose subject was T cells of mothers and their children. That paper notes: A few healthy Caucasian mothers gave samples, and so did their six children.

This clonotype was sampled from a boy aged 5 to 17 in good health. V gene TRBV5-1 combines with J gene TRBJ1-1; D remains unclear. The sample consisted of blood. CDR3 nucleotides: TGCGCCAGCAGCTTGGTGGATGGCGGGAACACTGAAGCTTTCTTT. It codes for CASSLVDGGNTEAFF.